This entry describes one T cell receptor beta chain. The antigen is unknown. Germline V gives CDR1 SNHLY, CDR2 FYNNEI. The CDR3 has 15 residues. The V end was cut by 6 bases, the J end by 3 bases, with 18 bases between. Repertoires were generated with immunoSEQ multiplex PCR, while TCRdb's copy carries only in-frame clones and drops some. Among some 68,000 clones listed, approximately 91% were seen once. The record originates from a study of stem cell transplantation in POMP-related autoinflammatory disease. For the study at large: The study hypothesized thymoproteasome defects skew the TRB repertoire via impaired CD8+ selection. CD8+ T cells were low and CD4+ cells naive-skewed before transplant. Study-wide results and caveats: In PRAID patients, the number of distinct TRB V-J gene pairings was restricted. In patients with PRAID, every analyzed T-cell subset tended to show lower diversity and higher clonality.

This chain connects TRBV2 to TRBJ2-7; a weak D match, TRBD1 (6 bases). This sample comprised CD4+ T cells from PBMCs, obtained after stem cell transplantation. The receptor was isolated from a human patient with POMP-related autoinflammation and immune dysregulation (PRAID). T cells may partly derive from the graft donor. The DNA of the CDR3 is TGTGCCAGCAGGGGTCTAGACAGGCTCTTCTACGAGCAGTACTTC. This gives the protein CASRGLDRLFYEQYF. Full variable domain (rest looked up from reference TRBV2 and TRBJ2-7): EPEVTQTPSHQVTQMGQEVILRCVPISNHLYFYWYRQILGQKVEFLVSFYNNEISEKSEIFDDQFSVERPDGSNFTLKIRSTKLEDSAMYFCASRGLDRLFYEQYFGPGTRLTVT.